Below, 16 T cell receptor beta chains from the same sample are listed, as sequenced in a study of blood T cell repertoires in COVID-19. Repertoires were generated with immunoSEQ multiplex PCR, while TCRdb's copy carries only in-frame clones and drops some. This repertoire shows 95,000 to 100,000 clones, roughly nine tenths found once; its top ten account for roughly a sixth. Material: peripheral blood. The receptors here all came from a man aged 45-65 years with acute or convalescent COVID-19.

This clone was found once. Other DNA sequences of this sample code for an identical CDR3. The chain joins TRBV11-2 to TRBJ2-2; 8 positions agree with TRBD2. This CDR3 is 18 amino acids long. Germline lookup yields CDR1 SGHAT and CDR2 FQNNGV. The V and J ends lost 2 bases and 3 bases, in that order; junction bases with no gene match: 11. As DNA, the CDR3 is TGTGCCAGCAGCTTACTCGCGGGGGGCCCCCGCGACACCGGGGAGCTGTTTTTT. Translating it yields CASSLLAGGPRDTGELFF.

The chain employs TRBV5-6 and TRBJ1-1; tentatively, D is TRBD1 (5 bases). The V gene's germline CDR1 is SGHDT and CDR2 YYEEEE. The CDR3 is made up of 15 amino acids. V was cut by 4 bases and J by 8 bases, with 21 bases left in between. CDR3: CASSLQGRGMEEAFF. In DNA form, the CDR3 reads TGTGCCAGCAGCCTGCAGGGACGGGGGATGGAGGAAGCTTTCTTT.

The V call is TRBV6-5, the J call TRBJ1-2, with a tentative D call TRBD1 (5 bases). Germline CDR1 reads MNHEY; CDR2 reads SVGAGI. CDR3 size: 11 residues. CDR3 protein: CARRGDYGYTF. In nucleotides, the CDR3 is TGTGCACGGAGGGGTGACTATGGCTACACCTTC.

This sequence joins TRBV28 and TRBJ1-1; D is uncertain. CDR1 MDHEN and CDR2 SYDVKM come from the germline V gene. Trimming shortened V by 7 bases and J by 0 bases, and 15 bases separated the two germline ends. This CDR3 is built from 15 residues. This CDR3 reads CASNFRSKLNTEAFF. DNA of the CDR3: TGTGCCAGCAATTTTCGGTCGAAACTGAACACTGAAGCTTTCTTT. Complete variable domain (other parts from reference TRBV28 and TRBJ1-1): DVKVTQSSRYLVKRTGEKVFLECVQDMDHENMFWYRQDPGLGLRLIYFSYDVKMKEKGDIPEGYSVSREKKERFSLILESASTNQTSMYLCASNFRSKLNTEAFFGQGTRLTVV.

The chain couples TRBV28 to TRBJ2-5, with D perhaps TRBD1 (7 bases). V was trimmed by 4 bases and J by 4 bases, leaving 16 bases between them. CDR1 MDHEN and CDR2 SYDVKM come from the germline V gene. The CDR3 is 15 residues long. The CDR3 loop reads CASSSRQGGGETQYF. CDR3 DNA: TGTGCCAGCAGTTCCAGGCAGGGGGGTGGAGAGACCCAGTACTTC.

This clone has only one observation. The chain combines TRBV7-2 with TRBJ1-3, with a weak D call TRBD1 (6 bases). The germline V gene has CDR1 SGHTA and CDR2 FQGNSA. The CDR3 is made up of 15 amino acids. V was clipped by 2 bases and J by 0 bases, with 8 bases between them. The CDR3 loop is CASSLQGSSGNTIYF. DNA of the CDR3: TGTGCCAGCAGCTTACAGGGGTCCTCTGGAAACACCATATATTTT.

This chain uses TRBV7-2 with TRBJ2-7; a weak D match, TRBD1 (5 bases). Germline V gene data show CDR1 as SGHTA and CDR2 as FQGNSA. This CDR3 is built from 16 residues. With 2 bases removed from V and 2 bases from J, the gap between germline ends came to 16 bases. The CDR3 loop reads CASSLNTVTGTYEQYF. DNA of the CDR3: TGTGCCAGCAGCTTAAACACGGTCACAGGAACCTACGAGCAGTACTTC.

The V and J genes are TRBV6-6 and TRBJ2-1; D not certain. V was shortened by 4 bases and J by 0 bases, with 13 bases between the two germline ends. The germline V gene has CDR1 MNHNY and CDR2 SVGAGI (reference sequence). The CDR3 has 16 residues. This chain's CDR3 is CASSSPTLSSYNEQFF. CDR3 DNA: TGTGCCAGCAGTTCTCCGACTCTTAGCTCCTACAATGAGCAGTTCTTC.

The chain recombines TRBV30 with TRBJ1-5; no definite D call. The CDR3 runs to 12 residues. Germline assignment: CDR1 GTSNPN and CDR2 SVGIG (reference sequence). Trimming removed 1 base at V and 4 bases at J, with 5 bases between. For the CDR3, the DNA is TGTGCCTGGAGTGCAACTAATCAGCCCCAGCATTTT. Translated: CAWSATNQPQHF.

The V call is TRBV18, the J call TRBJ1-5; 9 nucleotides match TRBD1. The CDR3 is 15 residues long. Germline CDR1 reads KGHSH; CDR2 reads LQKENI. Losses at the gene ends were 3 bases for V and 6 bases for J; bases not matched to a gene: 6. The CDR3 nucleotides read TGTGCCAGCTCACCTACAGGGGGCGTGCTTCAGCCCCAGCATTTT. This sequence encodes CASSPTGGVLQPQHF.

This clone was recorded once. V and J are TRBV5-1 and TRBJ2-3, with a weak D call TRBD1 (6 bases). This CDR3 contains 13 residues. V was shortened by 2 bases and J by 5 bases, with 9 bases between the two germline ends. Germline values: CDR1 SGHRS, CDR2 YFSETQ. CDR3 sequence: CASSLTTGDTQYF. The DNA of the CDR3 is TGCGCCAGCAGCTTAACGACAGGAGATACGCAGTATTTT.

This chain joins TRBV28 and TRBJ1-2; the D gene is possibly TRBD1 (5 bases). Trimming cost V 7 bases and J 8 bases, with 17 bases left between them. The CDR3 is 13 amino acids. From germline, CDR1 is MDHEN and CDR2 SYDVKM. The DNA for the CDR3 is TGTGCCAGCACTCCCCCCAGCAGGGCCGGCTACACCTTC. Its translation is CASTPPSRAGYTF.

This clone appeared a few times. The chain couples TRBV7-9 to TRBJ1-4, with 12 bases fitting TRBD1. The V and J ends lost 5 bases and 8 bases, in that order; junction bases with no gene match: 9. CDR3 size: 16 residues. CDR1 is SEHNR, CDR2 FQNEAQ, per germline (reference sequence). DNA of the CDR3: TGTGCCAGCAGCCCACACGCCGGGACAGGGGGCGAAAAACTGTTTTTT. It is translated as CASSPHAGTGGEKLFF.

CDR3 in DNA: TGTGCCAGCAGTGAATATCCGGGCACAGATACGCAGTATTTT. This translates into CASSEYPGTDTQYF. This sequence joins TRBV25-1 and TRBJ2-3; D ambiguous. Deletions cut 0 bases from V and 1 base from J, with 5 bases between. The CDR3 sequence is 14 residues long. CDR1 is MGHDK and CDR2 is SYGVNS in the germline V gene.

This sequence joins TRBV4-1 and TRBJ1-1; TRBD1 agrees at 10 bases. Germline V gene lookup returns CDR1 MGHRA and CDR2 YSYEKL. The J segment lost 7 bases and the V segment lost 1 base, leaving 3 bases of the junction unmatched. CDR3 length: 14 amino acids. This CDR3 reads CASSQGTGGFEAFF. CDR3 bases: TGCGCCAGCAGCCAAGGGACAGGGGGGTTTGAAGCTTTCTTT.

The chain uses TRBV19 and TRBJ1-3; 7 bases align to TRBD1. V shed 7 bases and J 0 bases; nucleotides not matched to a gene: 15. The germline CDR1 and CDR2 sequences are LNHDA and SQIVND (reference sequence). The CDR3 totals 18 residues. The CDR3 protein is CASTLLPGQISSGNTIYF. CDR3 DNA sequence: TGTGCCAGTACCCTGCTTCCGGGACAGATCAGCTCTGGAAACACCATATATTTT.